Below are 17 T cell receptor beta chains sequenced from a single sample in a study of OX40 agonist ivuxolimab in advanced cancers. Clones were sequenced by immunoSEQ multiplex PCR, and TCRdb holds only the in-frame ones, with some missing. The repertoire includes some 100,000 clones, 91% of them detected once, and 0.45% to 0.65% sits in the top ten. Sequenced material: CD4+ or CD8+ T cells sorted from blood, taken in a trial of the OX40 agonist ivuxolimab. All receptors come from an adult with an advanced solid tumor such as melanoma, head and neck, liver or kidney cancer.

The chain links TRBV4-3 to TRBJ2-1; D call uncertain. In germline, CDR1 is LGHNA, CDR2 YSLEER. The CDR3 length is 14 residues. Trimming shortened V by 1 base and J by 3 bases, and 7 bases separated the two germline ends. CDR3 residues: CASSQGVNYNEQFF. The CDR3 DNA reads TGCGCCAGCAGCCAAGGAGTTAACTACAATGAGCAGTTCTTC.

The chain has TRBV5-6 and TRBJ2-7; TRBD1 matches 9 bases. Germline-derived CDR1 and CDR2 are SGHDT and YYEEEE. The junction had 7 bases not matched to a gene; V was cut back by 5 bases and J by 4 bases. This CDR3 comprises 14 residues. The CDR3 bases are TGTGCCAGCAGTTTTACAGGGGGCTCGTACGAGCAGTACTTC. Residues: CASSFTGGSYEQYF.

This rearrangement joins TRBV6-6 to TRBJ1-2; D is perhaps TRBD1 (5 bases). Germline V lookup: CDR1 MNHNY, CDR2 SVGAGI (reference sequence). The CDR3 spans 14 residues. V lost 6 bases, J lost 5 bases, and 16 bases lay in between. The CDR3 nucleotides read TGTGCCAGCAGCCCCACGGGGGGAGGGTATGGCTACACCTTC. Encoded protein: CASSPTGGGYGYTF.

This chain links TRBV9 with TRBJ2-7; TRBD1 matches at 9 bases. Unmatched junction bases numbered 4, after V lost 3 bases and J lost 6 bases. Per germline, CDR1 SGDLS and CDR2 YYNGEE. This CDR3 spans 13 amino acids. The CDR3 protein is CASSGGQGAEQYF. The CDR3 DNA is TGTGCCAGCAGCGGGGGACAGGGAGCCGAGCAGTACTTC.

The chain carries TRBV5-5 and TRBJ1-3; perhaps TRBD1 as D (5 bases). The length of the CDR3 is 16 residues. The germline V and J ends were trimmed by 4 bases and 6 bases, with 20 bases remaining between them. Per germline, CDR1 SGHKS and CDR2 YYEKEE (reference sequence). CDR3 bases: TGTGCCAGCAGCGGCACTCAGGGTTCTAGGGCAAACACCATATATTTT. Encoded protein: CASSGTQGSRANTIYF. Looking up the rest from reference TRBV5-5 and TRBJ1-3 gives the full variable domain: DAGVTQSPTHLIKTRGQQVTLRCSPISGHKSVSWYQQVLGQGPQFIFQYYEKEERGRGNFPDRFSARQFPNYSSELNVNALLLGDSALYLCASSGTQGSRANTIYFGEGSWLTVV.

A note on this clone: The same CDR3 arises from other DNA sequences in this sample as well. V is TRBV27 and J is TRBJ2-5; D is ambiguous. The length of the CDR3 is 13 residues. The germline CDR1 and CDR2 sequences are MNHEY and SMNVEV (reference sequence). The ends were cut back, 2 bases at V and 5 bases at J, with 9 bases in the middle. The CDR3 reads CASSLREGETQYF. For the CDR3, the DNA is TGTGCCAGCAGTTTAAGGGAAGGGGAGACCCAGTACTTC.

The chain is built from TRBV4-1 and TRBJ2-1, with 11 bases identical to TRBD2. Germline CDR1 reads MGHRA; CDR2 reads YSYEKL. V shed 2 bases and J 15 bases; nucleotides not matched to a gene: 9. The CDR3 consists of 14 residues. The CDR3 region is CASSQSRTSGSRFF. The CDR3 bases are TGCGCCAGCAGCCAATCCAGAACTAGCGGGAGTCGGTTCTTC.

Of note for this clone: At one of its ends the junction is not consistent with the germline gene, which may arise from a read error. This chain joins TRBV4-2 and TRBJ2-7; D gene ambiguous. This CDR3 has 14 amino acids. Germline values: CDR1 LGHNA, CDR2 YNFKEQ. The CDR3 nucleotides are TGTGCCAGCAGCCAAGATAGGATTACGACTCTCGCTTTGTTC. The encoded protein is CASSQDRITTLALF.

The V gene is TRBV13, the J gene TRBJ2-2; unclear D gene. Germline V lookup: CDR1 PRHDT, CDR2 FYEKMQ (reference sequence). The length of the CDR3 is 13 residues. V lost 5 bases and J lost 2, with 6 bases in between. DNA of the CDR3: TGTGCCAGCAGCACACTCAACACCGGGGAGCTGTTTTTT. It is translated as CASSTLNTGELFF.

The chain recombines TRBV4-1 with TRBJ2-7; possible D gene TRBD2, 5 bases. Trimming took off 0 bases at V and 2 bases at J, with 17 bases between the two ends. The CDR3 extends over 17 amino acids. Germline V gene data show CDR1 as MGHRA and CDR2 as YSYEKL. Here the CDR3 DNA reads TGCGCCAGCAGCCAAGAGTTTTATAGCGACGCCCCCTACGAGCAGTACTTC. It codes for CASSQEFYSDAPYEQYF.

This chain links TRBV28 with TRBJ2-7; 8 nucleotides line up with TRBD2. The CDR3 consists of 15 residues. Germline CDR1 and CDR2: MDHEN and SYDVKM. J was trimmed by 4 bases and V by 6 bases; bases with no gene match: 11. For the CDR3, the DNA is TGTGCCAGCAGCCAACACGGGACTAGTCGTTACGAGCAGTACTTC. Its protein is CASSQHGTSRYEQYF. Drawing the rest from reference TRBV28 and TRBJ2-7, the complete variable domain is DVKVTQSSRYLVKRTGEKVFLECVQDMDHENMFWYRQDPGLGLRLIYFSYDVKMKEKGDIPEGYSVSREKKERFSLILESASTNQTSMYLCASSQHGTSRYEQYFGPGTRLTVT.

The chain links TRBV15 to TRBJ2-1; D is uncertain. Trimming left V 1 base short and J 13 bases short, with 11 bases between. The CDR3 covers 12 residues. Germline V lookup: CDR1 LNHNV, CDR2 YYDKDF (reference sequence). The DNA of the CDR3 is TGTGCCACCAGCAGAGCCCTGCCCCAACAGTTCTTC. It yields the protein CATSRALPQQFF. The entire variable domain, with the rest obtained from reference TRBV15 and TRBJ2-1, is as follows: DAMVIQNPRYQVTQFGKPVTLSCSQTLNHNVMYWYQQKSSQAPKLLFHYYDKDFNNEADTPDNFQSRRPNTSFCFLDIRSPGLGDTAMYLCATSRALPQQFFGPGTRLTVL.

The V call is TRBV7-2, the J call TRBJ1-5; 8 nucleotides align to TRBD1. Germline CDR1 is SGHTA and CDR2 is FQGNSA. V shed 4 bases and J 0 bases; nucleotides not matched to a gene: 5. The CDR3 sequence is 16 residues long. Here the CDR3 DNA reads TGTGCCAGCAGCTCGCAGGGGGCCTTTAGCAATCAGCCCCAGCATTTT. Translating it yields CASSSQGAFSNQPQHF.

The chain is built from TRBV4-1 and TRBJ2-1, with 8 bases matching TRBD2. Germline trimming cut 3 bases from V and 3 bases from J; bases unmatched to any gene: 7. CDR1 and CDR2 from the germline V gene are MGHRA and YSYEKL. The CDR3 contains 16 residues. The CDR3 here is CASSQPIAGNYNEQFF. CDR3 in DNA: TGCGCCAGCAGCCAGCCCATAGCGGGAAACTACAATGAGCAGTTCTTC.

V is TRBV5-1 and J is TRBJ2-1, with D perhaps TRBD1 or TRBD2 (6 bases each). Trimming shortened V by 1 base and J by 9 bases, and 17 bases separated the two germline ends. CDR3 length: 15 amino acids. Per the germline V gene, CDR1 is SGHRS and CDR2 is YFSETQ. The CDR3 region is CASSLIGRVQGEQFF. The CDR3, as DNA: TGCGCCAGCAGCTTGATCGGGAGAGTACAGGGTGAGCAGTTCTTC.

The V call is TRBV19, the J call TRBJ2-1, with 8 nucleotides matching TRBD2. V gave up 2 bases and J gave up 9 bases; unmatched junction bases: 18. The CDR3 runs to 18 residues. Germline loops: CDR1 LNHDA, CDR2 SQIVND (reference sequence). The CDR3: CASSIRAASGRRIGEQFF. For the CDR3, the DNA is TGTGCCAGTAGTATAAGAGCTGCCAGCGGGAGAAGAATCGGTGAGCAGTTCTTC. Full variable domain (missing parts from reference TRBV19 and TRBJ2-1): DGGITQSPKYLFRKEGQNVTLSCEQNLNHDAMYWYRQDPGQGLRLIYYSQIVNDFQKGDIAEGYSVSREKKESFPLTVTSAQKNPTAFYLCASSIRAASGRRIGEQFFGPGTRLTVL.

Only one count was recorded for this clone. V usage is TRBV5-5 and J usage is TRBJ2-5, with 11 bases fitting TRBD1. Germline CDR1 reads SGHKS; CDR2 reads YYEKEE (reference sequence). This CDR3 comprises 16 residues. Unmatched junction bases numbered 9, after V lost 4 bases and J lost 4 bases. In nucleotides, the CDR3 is TGTGCCAGCAGCCTCACCGGAGGGACAGGGGGAGAGACCCAGTACTTC. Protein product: CASSLTGGTGGETQYF.